This T cell receptor (beta chain) was observed in a study of T cells in Graves' hyperthyroidism and ophthalmopathy. The CDR3 regions of TCR beta were amplified from RNA transcripts. Primed by the HTBI set, a first-round RT-PCR was run on the TCR CDR3. Each CDR3 protein is one row after TCRdb ran MiXCR on the multiplex PCR reads. This sample yields more than 650,000 distinct CDR3 sequences, of which about 15% are seen a single time; roughly 10% belongs to the top ten. A few counts support this clonotype. What was sequenced was blood. The source of this sequence is a woman under 30 with Graves' hyperthyroidism.

The DNA for the CDR3 is TGTGCCAGCAGCTTCCCTCGAGAGGTGACGGGAGGCTACTCCTACAATGAGCAGTTCTTC. This sequence encodes CASSFPREVTGGYSYNEQFF. The genes are TRBV7-9 and TRBJ2-1; TRBD2 matches 7 bases. V was clipped by 3 bases and J by 0 bases; unmatched bases: 17. Germline-derived CDR1 and CDR2 are SEHNR and FQNEAQ (reference sequence). The CDR3 length is 20 residues.